What follows are 19 T cell receptor beta chains derived from one specimen sequenced in a study of OX40 agonist ivuxolimab in advanced cancers. Only in-frame clones appear in the TCRdb table, and some are missing; sequencing was by immunoSEQ multiplex PCR. The table includes 77,000 or so clones, roughly nine tenths detected once. This sample comprised CD4+ or CD8+ T cells sorted from blood, obtained in a trial of the OX40 agonist ivuxolimab. The source is an adult with an advanced solid tumor such as melanoma, head and neck, liver or kidney cancer.

This chain connects TRBV20-1 to TRBJ2-7, with D unclear. The CDR3 sequence is 11 residues long. In germline, CDR1 is DFQATT, CDR2 SNEGSKA (reference sequence). V gave up 6 bases and J gave up 3 bases, with 9 bases separating them. CDR3 nucleotides: TGCAGTGCCGCCCTTTACTACGAGCAGTACTTC. As protein: CSAALYYEQYF.

This chain links TRBV30 with TRBJ1-5; D is undetermined. Germline loops: CDR1 GTSNPN, CDR2 SVGIG (reference sequence). The V end was cut by 1 base, the J end by 0 bases, with 7 bases between. The CDR3 has 14 residues. CDR3 region: CAWSGSYSNQPQHF. The DNA for the CDR3 is TGTGCCTGGAGTGGGAGCTATAGCAATCAGCCCCAGCATTTT. Drawing the rest from reference TRBV30 and TRBJ1-5, the complete variable domain is SQTIHQWPATLVQPVGSPLSLECTVEGTSNPNLYWYRQAAGRGLQLLFYSVGIGQISSEVPQNLSASRPQDRQFILSSKKLLLSDSGFYLCAWSGSYSNQPQHFGDGTRLSIL.

The genes are TRBV2 and TRBJ2-3, with a possible D match to TRBD2 (7 bases). Trimming cost V 7 bases and J 4 bases, with 18 bases left between them. The CDR3 extends over 15 amino acids. Per germline, CDR1 SNHLY and CDR2 FYNNEI. The CDR3 DNA reads as TGTGCCAGCACCCTTATGGCGGGGGCTTCAGATACGCAGTATTTT. Residues: CASTLMAGASDTQYF.

The chain carries TRBV5-5 and TRBJ1-1; 10 bases are shared with TRBD1. Losses at the gene ends were 3 bases for V and 4 bases for J; bases not matched to a gene: 6. The V gene's germline CDR1 is SGHKS and CDR2 YYEKEE (reference sequence). This CDR3 is built from 15 residues. The CDR3 is CASSSTRTGGTEAFF. CDR3 in DNA: TGTGCCAGCAGCTCCACCCGGACAGGGGGCACTGAAGCTTTCTTT.

V gene TRBV19 combines with J gene TRBJ2-7; TRBD1 or TRBD2 may be the D gene (5 bases each). Germline V gives CDR1 LNHDA, CDR2 SQIVND (reference sequence). Trimming shortened V by 4 bases and J by 0 bases, and 16 bases separated the two germline ends. The CDR3 runs 16 residues. CDR3 in amino acids: CASSRPGTGSSYEQYF. The CDR3 DNA sequence: TGTGCCAGTAGTAGACCGGGGACGGGGTCCTCCTACGAGCAGTACTTC.

This rearrangement joins TRBV4-2 to TRBJ2-1; D is undetermined. CDR1 LGHNA and CDR2 YNFKEQ come from the germline V gene. V lost 0 bases and J lost 9, with 9 bases in between. The CDR3 spans 13 residues. CDR3 nucleotide sequence: TGTGCCAGCAGCCAAGATCCAGGTGGTGAGCAGTTCTTC. This codes for CASSQDPGGEQFF.

This clone was observed a handful of times. The V gene is TRBV2, the J gene TRBJ2-7; TRBD1 aligns across 9 bases. V shed 2 bases and J 4 bases; nucleotides not matched to a gene: 3. This CDR3 has 14 residues. Germline V gene sequence: CDR1 SNHLY, CDR2 FYNNEI. CDR3 DNA: TGTGCCAGCAGTGAACAGGGACAGGGTTACGAGCAGTACTTC. Translated, it gives CASSEQGQGYEQYF.

V is TRBV19 and J is TRBJ2-2, with D uncertain. Trimming left V 1 base short and J 3 bases short, with 6 bases between. CDR1 is LNHDA and CDR2 is SQIVND in the germline V gene (reference sequence). There are 14 residues in the CDR3. CDR3 DNA: TGTGCCAGTAGTATAGTTCGGGACACCGGGGAGCTGTTTTTT. It encodes CASSIVRDTGELFF.

The chain carries TRBV19 and TRBJ1-5; 7 nucleotides agree with TRBD1. CDR3 length: 15 residues. CDR1 and CDR2 from the germline V gene are LNHDA and SQIVND (reference sequence). V trimming: 8 bases; J trimming: 2 bases; junction bases outside the gene matches: 9. CDR3 loop: CASHTTGLGNQPQHF. The CDR3 DNA follows: TGTGCCAGTCACACGACAGGGCTCGGCAATCAGCCCCAGCATTTT.

The chain has TRBV11-2 and TRBJ2-1, with D perhaps TRBD2 (5 bases). Germline loops: CDR1 SGHAT, CDR2 FQNNGV. The CDR3 length is 16 residues. V shed 3 bases and J shed 0 bases, with 12 bases lying between them. This CDR3 reads CASSFVGVSSYNEQFF. The CDR3 DNA is TGTGCCAGCAGCTTTGTCGGGGTCTCCTCCTACAATGAGCAGTTCTTC.

This sequence joins TRBV6-1 and TRBJ2-7; D is possibly TRBD1 (5 bases). The V gene's germline CDR1 is MNHNS and CDR2 SASEGT. This CDR3 is 15 amino acids long. Trimming took 0 bases from V and 3 from J, leaving 12 bases between them. Here the CDR3 DNA reads TGTGCCAGCAGTGAAGCGCCAGGGTTGGTCTACGAGCAGTACTTC. Its protein product is CASSEAPGLVYEQYF.

CDR3 in amino acids: CASSLIPGDTEAFF. CDR3 nucleotide sequence: TGTGCCAGCAGCTTAATCCCAGGAGACACTGAAGCTTTCTTT. This rearrangement joins TRBV7-9 to TRBJ1-1; D remains unclear. Germline V gives CDR1 SEHNR, CDR2 FQNEAQ (reference sequence). The CDR3 extends over 14 amino acids. V dropped 2 bases and J dropped 3 bases, with 10 bases sitting between them.

This clone was recorded only once. This chain connects TRBV4-1 to TRBJ2-5, with no clear D. This CDR3 spans 14 amino acids. The germline V gene has CDR1 MGHRA and CDR2 YSYEKL. V lost 4 bases to trimming and J lost 2 bases, with 11 bases between them. In DNA form, the CDR3 reads TGCGCCAGCAGCCCCGGATCCCTTCAAGAGACCCAGTACTTC. Its protein is CASSPGSLQETQYF.

This chain links TRBV18 with TRBJ1-1; 12 nucleotides line up with TRBD1. This CDR3 has 16 residues. V lost 8 bases, J lost 3 bases, and 10 bases stayed unmatched. Per germline, CDR1 KGHSH and CDR2 LQKENI. The CDR3 spells CASKTGQGAQDTEAFF. DNA of the CDR3: TGTGCCAGCAAGACGGGACAGGGGGCGCAGGACACTGAAGCTTTCTTT.

The chain carries TRBV6-6 and TRBJ1-2, with D perhaps matching TRBD1 (5 bases). V lost 0 bases, J lost 0 bases, and 11 bases lay in between. The germline V gene encodes CDR1 MNHNY and CDR2 SVGAGI (reference sequence). This CDR3 is 16 amino acids long. CDR3 bases: TGTGCCAGCAGTTACTCACAGGTTAAAGCTAACTATGGCTACACCTTC. It is translated as CASSYSQVKANYGYTF.

This clone ranks as medium-sized. CDR3 nucleotides: TGTGCCATCAGTGAAGACAGTCTTGGAGCGGATTCTGAAGCTTTCTTT. As protein: CAISEDSLGADSEAFF. The genes are TRBV10-3 and TRBJ1-1; possibly TRBD1 for D (5 bases). The CDR3 contains 16 residues. The ends were cut back, 3 bases at V and 6 bases at J, with 20 bases in the middle. Germline values: CDR1 ENHRY, CDR2 SYGVKD.

This clone occurred a few times. V gene TRBV10-3 combines with J gene TRBJ2-1; D could derive from TRBD1 or TRBD2 (5 bases each). Trimming left V 4 bases short and J 5 bases short, with 21 bases between. The CDR3 covers 17 residues. Germline CDR1 and CDR2: ENHRY and SYGVKD. CDR3 loop: CAISARSGASSDNEQFF. CDR3 nucleotide sequence: TGTGCCATCAGTGCCCGGTCCGGGGCCTCCTCGGACAATGAGCAGTTCTTC.

The V and J genes are TRBV4-2 and TRBJ1-6; D unclear. Trimming shortened V by 1 base and J by 4 bases, and 8 bases separated the two germline ends. This CDR3 contains 15 residues. Germline V gene lookup returns CDR1 LGHNA and CDR2 YNFKEQ. The CDR3 region is CASSQAQIYNSPLHF. CDR3 coding DNA: TGTGCCAGCAGCCAAGCACAGATTTATAATTCACCCCTCCACTTT.

CDR3 DNA: TGTGCCAGCAGCAGACCCGAACTCGGGGGAAAGACCCAGTACTTC. Translation: CASSRPELGGKTQYF. V is TRBV7-9 and J is TRBJ2-5; a possible D gene is TRBD2 (6 bases). The V and J ends lost 5 bases and 6 bases respectively, with 19 bases between them. CDR1 is SEHNR, CDR2 FQNEAQ, per germline (reference sequence). The CDR3 runs 15 residues.